This T cell receptor beta chain was sequenced for a study of T cell changes during pregnancy in multiple sclerosis. Libraries were prepared by immunoSEQ multiplex PCR; TCRdb keeps only in-frame clonotypes and omits some of them. The sample includes 95,000 to 110,000 clones, approximately 90% of them seen just once. Germline assignment: CDR1 SNHLY and CDR2 FYNNEI. This CDR3 has 13 residues. V was clipped by 5 bases and J by 5 bases; unmatched bases: 4. The rearrangement links TRBV2 to TRBJ1-2; 8 positions agree with TRBD1. The material was peripheral blood, obtained in the third trimester of pregnancy. The receptor was isolated from a female donor in good health, enrolled as a control in a pregnancy study. The CDR3 DNA reads TGTGCCAGCAGTCGGACAGGGAGGTATGGCTACACCTTC. Its translation is CASSRTGRYGYTF. The whole variable domain, filled in from reference TRBV2 and TRBJ1-2, reads EPEVTQTPSHQVTQMGQEVILRCVPISNHLYFYWYRQILGQKVEFLVSFYNNEISEKSEIFDDQFSVERPDGSNFTLKIRSTKLEDSAMYFCASSRTGRYGYTFGSGTRLTVV.